These T cell receptor beta chains were read from a single sample in a study of CD8 T cells in Susac syndrome. Each CDR3 protein is one row after TCRdb ran MiXCR on the immunoSEQ multiplex PCR reads. The sample lists some 120,000 distinct CDR3 sequences, about 95% seen once, with around 0.078% in the top ten. Material for sequencing was CD4+ T cells from PBMCs. These receptors were collected from a human donor in good health. The CDR3 runs from the conserved cysteine through the conserved F or W. A D gene is named only where the DNA matches it firmly. For some rows the clone size is stated as once, few or many, or as a class when expanded; others skip it.

J gene | clone size | D gene | V gene | CDR3 protein | CDR3 DNA
TRBJ2-1 | - | TRBD2 | TRBV9 | CASSVAVGLAGANEQFF | TGTGCCAGCAGCGTAGCGGTTGGACTAGCGGGAGCCAATGAGCAGTTCTTC
TRBJ1-2 | - | - | TRBV5-1 | CASSLLGGQDYGYTF | TGCGCCAGCAGCTTGCTGGGGGGTCAGGACTATGGCTACACCTTC
TRBJ2-2 | - | - | TRBV30 | CAWSVKEWELFF | TGTGCCTGGAGTGTAAAGGAGTGGGAGCTGTTTTTT
TRBJ1-1 | - | TRBD1 | TRBV5-1 | CASSLKGAVNTEAFF | TGCGCCAGCAGCTTGAAGGGGGCAGTGAACACTGAAGCTTTCTTT
TRBJ2-2 | - | - | TRBV5-4 | CASSFEGHQTGELFF | TGTGCCAGCAGCTTCGAAGGACATCAAACCGGGGAGCTGTTTTTT
TRBJ2-1 | - | TRBD2 | TRBV10-3 | CAISVTGTSGDNEQFF | TGTGCCATCAGTGTAACCGGGACTAGCGGAGACAATGAGCAGTTCTTC
TRBJ1-5 | - | - | TRBV20-1 | CSARDPGLSNQPQHF | TGCAGTGCTAGAGATCCCGGACTTTCCAATCAGCCCCAGCATTTT
TRBJ2-7 | - | TRBD1 | TRBV7-2 | CASSPRQGEYEQYF | TGTGCCAGCAGCCCGAGACAGGGGGAATACGAGCAGTACTTC
TRBJ1-4 | - | - | TRBV6-1 | CASSGKEGTEKLFF | TGTGCCAGCAGTGGGAAAGAGGGGACTGAAAAACTGTTTTTT
TRBJ2-3 | - | TRBD2 | TRBV20-1 | CSGSSGLTDTQYF | TGCAGTGGAAGTAGCGGGCTCACAGATACGCAGTATTTT
TRBJ1-1 | - | - | TRBV10-2 | CASSEQGSNTEAFF | TGCGCCAGCAGCGAGCAGGGGTCGAACACTGAAGCTTTCTTT
TRBJ2-7 | - | TRBD1 | TRBV5-1 | CASSLDPLGQGNYEQYF | TGCGCCAGCAGCTTGGACCCTTTGGGACAGGGGAACTACGAGCAGTACTTC
TRBJ1-1 | - | - | TRBV5-1 | CASSLGGRANTEAFF | TGCGCCAGCAGCTTGGGAGGGAGGGCAAACACTGAAGCTTTCTTT
TRBJ1-5 | - | - | TRBV2 | CASKNGGNQPQHF | TGTGCCAGCAAGAATGGAGGCAATCAGCCCCAGCATTTT
TRBJ2-1 | - | TRBD2 | TRBV10-3 | CAISGTSGSYNEQFF | TGTGCCATCAGTGGGACTAGCGGTTCCTACAATGAGCAGTTCTTC
TRBJ1-1 | - | - | TRBV20-1 | CSAPVRGAPNTEAFF | TGCAGTGCCCCGGTCCGAGGGGCCCCGAACACTGAAGCTTTCTTT
TRBJ1-5 | - | - | TRBV12-3/TRBV12-4 | CASSFSQPQHF | TGTGCCAGCAGTTTTAGTCAGCCCCAGCATTTT
TRBJ2-5 | - | TRBD2 | TRBV6-1 | CASSPFRRTSGSTETQYF | TGTGCCAGCAGCCCGTTTAGGAGGACTAGCGGGAGTACGGAGACCCAGTACTTC
TRBJ1-1 | - | - | TRBV10-2 | CASSKEEGTEAFF | TGCGCCAGCAGTAAGGAGGAGGGGACTGAAGCTTTCTTT
TRBJ2-2 | - | TRBD2 | TRBV3-1 | CASSQRTSGYTGELFF | TGTGCCAGCAGCCAGCGGACTAGCGGTTACACCGGGGAGCTGTTTTTT
TRBJ2-6 | - | - | TRBV7-9 | CASSLASDSGANVLTF | TGTGCCAGCAGCTTAGCGAGTGACTCTGGGGCCAACGTCCTGACTTTC
TRBJ1-2 | once | - | TRBV19 | CASSMAKHRRYGYTF | TGTGCCAGTAGTATGGCGAAGCACAGAAGGTATGGCTACACCTTC
TRBJ2-1 | once | TRBD2 | TRBV5-1 | CASSVLAGRGAGNEQFF | TGCGCCAGCAGCGTCCTAGCGGGAAGGGGGGCTGGAAATGAGCAGTTCTTC